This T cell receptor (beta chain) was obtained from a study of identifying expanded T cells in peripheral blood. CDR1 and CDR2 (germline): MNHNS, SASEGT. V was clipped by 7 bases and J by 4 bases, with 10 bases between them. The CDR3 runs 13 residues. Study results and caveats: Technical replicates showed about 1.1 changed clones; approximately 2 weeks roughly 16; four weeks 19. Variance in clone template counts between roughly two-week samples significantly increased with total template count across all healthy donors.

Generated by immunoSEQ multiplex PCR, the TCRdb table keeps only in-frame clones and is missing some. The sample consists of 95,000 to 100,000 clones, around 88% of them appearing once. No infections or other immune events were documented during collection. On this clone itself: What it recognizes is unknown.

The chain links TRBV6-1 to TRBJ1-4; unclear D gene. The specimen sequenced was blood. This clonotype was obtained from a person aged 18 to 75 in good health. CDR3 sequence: CASTSEYNEKLFF. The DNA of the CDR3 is TGTGCCAGCACCTCAGAATATAATGAAAAACTGTTTTTT.